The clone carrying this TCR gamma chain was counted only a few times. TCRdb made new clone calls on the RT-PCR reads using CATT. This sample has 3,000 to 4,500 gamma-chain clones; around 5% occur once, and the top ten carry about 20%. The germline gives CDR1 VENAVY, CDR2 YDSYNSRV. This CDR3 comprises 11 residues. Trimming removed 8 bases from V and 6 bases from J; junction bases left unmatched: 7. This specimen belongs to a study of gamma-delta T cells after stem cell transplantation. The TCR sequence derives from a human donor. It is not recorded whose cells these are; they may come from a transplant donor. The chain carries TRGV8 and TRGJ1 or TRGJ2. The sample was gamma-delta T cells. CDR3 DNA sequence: TGTGCCACCTCCGTGGGTTATAAGAAACTCTTT. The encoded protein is CATSVGYKKLF.